A selection of T cell receptor beta chains follows, all from one sample in a study of blood T cell repertoires in COVID-19. Libraries were prepared by immunoSEQ multiplex PCR; TCRdb keeps only in-frame clonotypes and omits some of them. Of about 150,000 clones in the sample, roughly four fifths were seen once. Sequencing input: peripheral blood. The receptors derive from a human donor with acute or convalescent COVID-19. The donor label of this sample is uncertain. Both conserved end residues are part of each CDR3. Each record gives: J gene, D gene, V gene, clone size, CDR3 protein, CDR3 DNA. D genes are given only for firm matches. Size values are once, few and many counts, or a class for expanded clones, and some rows have none.

j_call: TRBJ1-6
d_call: TRBD1
v_call: TRBV5-5
clone_size: -
cdr3_aa: CASSPHLGTGNSPLHF
cdr3_nt: TGTGCCAGCAGCCCCCATTTAGGGACAGGGAATTCACCCCTCCACTTT

j_call: TRBJ1-2
d_call: -
v_call: TRBV6-1
clone_size: -
cdr3_aa: CASSETEGDGDTF
cdr3_nt: TGTGCCAGCAGTGAAACCGAGGGGGATGGTGACACCTTC

j_call: TRBJ1-1
d_call: -
v_call: TRBV19
clone_size: -
cdr3_aa: CASSITDTEAFF
cdr3_nt: TGTGCCAGTAGTATCACAGACACTGAAGCTTTCTTT

j_call: TRBJ1-2
d_call: -
v_call: TRBV18
clone_size: -
cdr3_aa: CASSPGRADYGYTF
cdr3_nt: TGTGCCAGCTCACCGGGCAGGGCAGACTATGGCTACACCTTC

j_call: TRBJ2-3
d_call: -
v_call: TRBV19
clone_size: -
cdr3_aa: CASSMDLGWMRTDTQYF
cdr3_nt: TGTGCCAGTAGTATGGATTTGGGTTGGATGAGGACAGATACGCAGTATTTT

j_call: TRBJ1-2
d_call: TRBD1
v_call: TRBV5-6
clone_size: -
cdr3_aa: CASSLLGGQYGYTF
cdr3_nt: TGTGCCAGCAGCTTGCTAGGGGGACAGTATGGCTACACCTTC

j_call: TRBJ2-2
d_call: TRBD1
v_call: TRBV7-7
clone_size: -
cdr3_aa: CASSPWTGGTGELFF
cdr3_nt: TGTGCTAGCAGCCCCTGGACAGGAGGCACCGGGGAGCTGTTTTTT

j_call: TRBJ2-7
d_call: TRBD2
v_call: TRBV5-1
clone_size: -
cdr3_aa: CASRSGLADFYEQYF
cdr3_nt: TGCGCCAGCAGGTCCGGACTAGCGGATTTCTACGAGCAGTACTTC

j_call: TRBJ2-2
d_call: TRBD1
v_call: TRBV5-1
clone_size: -
cdr3_aa: CASSSGTATGELFF
cdr3_nt: TGCGCCAGCAGCTCCGGGACAGCAACCGGGGAGCTGTTTTTT

j_call: TRBJ1-5
d_call: TRBD1
v_call: TRBV5-1
clone_size: -
cdr3_aa: CASSPGQANQPQHF
cdr3_nt: TGCGCCAGCAGCCCAGGACAGGCAAATCAGCCCCAGCATTTT

j_call: TRBJ1-1
d_call: -
v_call: TRBV2
clone_size: -
cdr3_aa: CASSAGGAGTEAFF
cdr3_nt: TGTGCCAGCAGCGCGGGCGGGGCCGGGACTGAAGCTTTCTTT

j_call: TRBJ2-2
d_call: TRBD1
v_call: TRBV25-1
clone_size: -
cdr3_aa: CASSATGTGAPGELFF
cdr3_nt: TGTGCCAGCAGTGCTACCGGGACAGGTGCCCCCGGGGAGCTGTTTTTT

j_call: TRBJ1-5
d_call: -
v_call: TRBV5-5
clone_size: -
cdr3_aa: CASSSSRGLVQPQHF
cdr3_nt: TGTGCCAGCAGCTCGTCAAGGGGGTTGGTTCAGCCCCAGCATTTT

j_call: TRBJ2-7
d_call: -
v_call: TRBV2
clone_size: -
cdr3_aa: CASSEGTAGWYEQYF
cdr3_nt: TGTGCCAGCAGTGAAGGGACGGCGGGGTGGTACGAGCAGTACTTC

j_call: TRBJ2-2
d_call: -
v_call: TRBV19
clone_size: -
cdr3_aa: CASRMRQSDKTGELFF
cdr3_nt: TGTGCCAGTAGGATGCGACAGAGCGACAAAACCGGGGAGCTGTTTTTT

j_call: TRBJ2-7
d_call: TRBD1
v_call: TRBV19
clone_size: -
cdr3_aa: CASSLTGTDSYEQYF
cdr3_nt: TGTGCCAGTAGTTTGACCGGGACAGACTCCTACGAGCAGTACTTC

j_call: TRBJ2-7
d_call: TRBD1
v_call: TRBV7-2
clone_size: -
cdr3_aa: CASSTGEPSYEQYF
cdr3_nt: TGTGCCAGCAGCACAGGGGAACCCTCCTACGAGCAGTACTTC

j_call: TRBJ1-2
d_call: TRBD1
v_call: TRBV6-1
clone_size: -
cdr3_aa: CASSESGGKGYTF
cdr3_nt: TGTGCCAGCAGTGAATCAGGGGGCAAAGGCTACACCTTC

j_call: TRBJ1-4
d_call: -
v_call: TRBV10-2
clone_size: once
cdr3_aa: CASSRDSFSTNEKLFF
cdr3_nt: TGCGCCAGCAGCCGGGATTCTTTTTCAACTAATGAAAAACTGTTTTTT

j_call: TRBJ1-6
d_call: -
v_call: TRBV10-3
clone_size: -
cdr3_aa: CAISDSQIPYNSPLHF
cdr3_nt: TGTGCCATCAGTGACTCCCAGATCCCCTATAATTCACCCCTCCACTTT

j_call: TRBJ1-1
d_call: TRBD1
v_call: TRBV7-2
clone_size: -
cdr3_aa: CASSFSMGQGPTEAFF
cdr3_nt: TGTGCCAGCAGCTTCTCGATGGGACAGGGACCTACTGAAGCTTTCTTT

j_call: TRBJ2-3
d_call: TRBD2
v_call: TRBV4-1
clone_size: -
cdr3_aa: CASSRPDGTSLTDTQYF
cdr3_nt: TGCGCCAGCAGCCGTCCGGACGGGACTAGTCTCACAGATACGCAGTATTTT

j_call: TRBJ2-1
d_call: TRBD2
v_call: TRBV11-2
clone_size: -
cdr3_aa: CASTRPSGGAVNEQFF
cdr3_nt: TGTGCCAGCACTCGGCCTAGCGGGGGGGCCGTTAATGAGCAGTTCTTC